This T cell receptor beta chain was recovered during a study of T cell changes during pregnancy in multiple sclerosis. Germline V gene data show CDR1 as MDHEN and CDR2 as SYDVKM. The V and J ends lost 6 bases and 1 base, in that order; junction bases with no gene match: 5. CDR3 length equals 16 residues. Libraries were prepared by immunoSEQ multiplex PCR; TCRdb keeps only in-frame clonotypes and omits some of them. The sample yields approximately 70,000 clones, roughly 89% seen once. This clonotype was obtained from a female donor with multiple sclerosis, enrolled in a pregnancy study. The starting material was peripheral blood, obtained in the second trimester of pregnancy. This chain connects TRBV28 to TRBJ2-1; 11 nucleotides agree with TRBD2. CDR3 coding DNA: TGTGCCAGCAGCCTGGGGACTAGCGGTTCCTACAATGAGCAGTTCTTC. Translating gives CASSLGTSGSYNEQFF.